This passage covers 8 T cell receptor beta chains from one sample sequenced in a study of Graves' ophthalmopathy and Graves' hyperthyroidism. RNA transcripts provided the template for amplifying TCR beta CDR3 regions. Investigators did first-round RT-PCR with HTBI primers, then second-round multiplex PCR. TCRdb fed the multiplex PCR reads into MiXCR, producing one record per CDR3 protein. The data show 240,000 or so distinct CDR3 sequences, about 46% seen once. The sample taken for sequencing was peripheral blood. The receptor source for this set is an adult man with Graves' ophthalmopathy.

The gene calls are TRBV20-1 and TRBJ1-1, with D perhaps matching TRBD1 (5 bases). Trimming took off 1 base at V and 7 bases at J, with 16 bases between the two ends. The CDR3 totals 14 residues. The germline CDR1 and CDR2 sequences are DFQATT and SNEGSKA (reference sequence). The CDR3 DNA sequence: TGCAGTGCTAGAGGAACGGGGACTGGGGTTGAAGCTTTCTTT. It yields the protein CSARGTGTGVEAFF.

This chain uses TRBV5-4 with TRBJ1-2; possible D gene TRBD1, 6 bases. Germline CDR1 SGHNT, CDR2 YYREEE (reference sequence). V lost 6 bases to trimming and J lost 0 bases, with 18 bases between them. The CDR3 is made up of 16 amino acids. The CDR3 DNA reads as TGTGCCAGCACCCTGGGGGGCTCTGGTGCTAACTATGGCTACACCTTC. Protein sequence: CASTLGGSGANYGYTF.

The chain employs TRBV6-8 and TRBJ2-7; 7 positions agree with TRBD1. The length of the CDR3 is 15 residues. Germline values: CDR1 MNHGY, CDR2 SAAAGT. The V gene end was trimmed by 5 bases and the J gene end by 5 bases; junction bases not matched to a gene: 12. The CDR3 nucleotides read TGTGCCAGCAGTCCAAACAGGGGAAAATACGACGAGCAGTACTTC. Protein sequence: CASSPNRGKYDEQYF.

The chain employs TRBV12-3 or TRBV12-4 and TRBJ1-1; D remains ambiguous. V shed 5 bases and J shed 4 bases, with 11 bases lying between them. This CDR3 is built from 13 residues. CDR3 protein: CASSPNAGTEAFF. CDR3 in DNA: TGTGCCAGCAGTCCTAACGCGGGCACTGAAGCTTTCTTT.

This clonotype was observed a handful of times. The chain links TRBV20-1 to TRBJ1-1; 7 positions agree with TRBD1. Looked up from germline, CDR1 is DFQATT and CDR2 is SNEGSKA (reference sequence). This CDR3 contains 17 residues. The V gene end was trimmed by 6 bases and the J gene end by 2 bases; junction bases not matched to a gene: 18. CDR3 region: CSASRKTGFLTNTEAFF. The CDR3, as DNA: TGCAGTGCATCCCGAAAGACAGGGTTCTTAACCAACACTGAAGCTTTCTTT.

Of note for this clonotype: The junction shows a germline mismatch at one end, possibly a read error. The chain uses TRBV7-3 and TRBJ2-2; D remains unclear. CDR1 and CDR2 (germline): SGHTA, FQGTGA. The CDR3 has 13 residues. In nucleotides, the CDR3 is TGCGCCAGCAGCCAAGGGCTAAGCGGGGAGCTGTTTTTT. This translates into CASSQGLSGELFF. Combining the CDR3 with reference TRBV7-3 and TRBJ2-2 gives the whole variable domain GAGVSQTPSNKVTEKGKYVELRCDPISGHTALYWYRQSLGQGPEFLIYFQGTGAADDSGLPNDRFFAVRPEGSVSTLKIQRTERGDSAVYLCASSQGLSGELFFGEGSRLTVL.

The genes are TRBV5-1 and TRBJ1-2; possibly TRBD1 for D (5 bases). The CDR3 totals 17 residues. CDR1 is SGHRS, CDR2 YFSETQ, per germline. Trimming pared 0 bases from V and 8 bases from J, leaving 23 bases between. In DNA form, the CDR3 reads TGCGCCAGCAGCTTGGTCCCGTCCCTGACAGTCAGCGTCGGCTACACCTTC. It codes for CASSLVPSLTVSVGYTF.

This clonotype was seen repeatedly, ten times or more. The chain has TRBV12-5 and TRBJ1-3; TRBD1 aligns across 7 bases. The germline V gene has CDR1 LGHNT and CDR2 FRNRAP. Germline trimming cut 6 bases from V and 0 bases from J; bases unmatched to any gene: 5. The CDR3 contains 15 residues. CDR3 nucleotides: TGTGCTAGTGGACCCGGGACAGACTCTGGAAACACCATATATTTT. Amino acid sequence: CASGPGTDSGNTIYF.